These 5 T cell receptor beta chains share one sample of origin, sequenced in a study of technical replicates of blood from several donors. Repertoires were generated with immunoSEQ multiplex PCR, while TCRdb's copy carries only in-frame clones and drops some. This sample has 100,000 or so clones; 90% to 97% occur once, and the top ten carry around 0.4%. Specimen: T cells isolated from PBMCs. The receptor set was obtained from a human donor in good health.

The chain couples TRBV4-3 to TRBJ2-7, with D perhaps matching TRBD1 (5 bases). The V gene's germline CDR1 is LGHNA and CDR2 YSLEER. V was pared by 0 bases and J by 2 bases, with 11 bases between. This CDR3 is built from 15 residues. The CDR3 bases are TGCGCCAGCAGCCAAGAAGAAGGCAGGGCCTACGAGCAGTACTTC. This gives the protein CASSQEEGRAYEQYF.

The chain has TRBV28 and TRBJ2-1; TRBD1 matches at 7 bases. The germline gives CDR1 MDHEN, CDR2 SYDVKM. CDR3 length equals 15 residues. J gave up 2 bases and V 5 bases, and 6 bases lay outside the gene matches. The CDR3 DNA follows: TGTGCCAGCAGTATCGACAGGGAAGCCTACAATGAGCAGTTCTTC. Translating it yields CASSIDREAYNEQFF.

The chain has TRBV5-1 and TRBJ2-7; a possible D gene is TRBD2 (6 bases). This CDR3 region has 17 residues. The V and J ends lost 4 bases and 2 bases respectively, with 22 bases between them. Germline CDR1 and CDR2: SGHRS and YFSETQ. For the CDR3, the DNA is TGCGCCAGCAGCCAGTATCGCGGGGTGGACTTGACCTACGAGCAGTACTTC. Translating gives CASSQYRGVDLTYEQYF.

This chain connects TRBV28 to TRBJ1-2; D is uncertain. The V end was cut by 1 base, the J end by 4 bases, with 4 bases between. CDR1 MDHEN and CDR2 SYDVKM come from the germline V gene. The CDR3 length is 12 residues. Written as DNA, the CDR3 is TGTGCCAGCAGTTTATCGTTCTATGGCTACACCTTC. Translating gives CASSLSFYGYTF.

The V gene is TRBV25-1, the J gene TRBJ2-3; D unresolved. The CDR3 is made up of 13 amino acids. Trimming removed 2 bases at V and 2 bases at J, with 5 bases between. CDR1 is MGHDK and CDR2 is SYGVNS in the germline V gene. The chain's CDR3 is CASSEDNTDTQYF. In DNA form, the CDR3 reads TGTGCCAGCAGTGAAGACAACACAGATACGCAGTATTTT.